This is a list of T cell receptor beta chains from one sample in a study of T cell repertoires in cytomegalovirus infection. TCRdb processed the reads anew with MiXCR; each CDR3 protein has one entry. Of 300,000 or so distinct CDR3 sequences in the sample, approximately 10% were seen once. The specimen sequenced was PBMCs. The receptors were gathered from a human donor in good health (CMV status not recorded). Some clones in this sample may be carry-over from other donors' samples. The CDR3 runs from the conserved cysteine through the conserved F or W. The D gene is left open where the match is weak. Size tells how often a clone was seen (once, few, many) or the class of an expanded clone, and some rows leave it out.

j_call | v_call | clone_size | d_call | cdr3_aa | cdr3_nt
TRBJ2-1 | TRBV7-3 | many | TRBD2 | CASKIAGKYNEQFF | TGTGCCAGCAAAATAGCGGGGAAATACAATGAGCAGTTCTTC
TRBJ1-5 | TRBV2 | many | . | CASSERGLTNQPQHF | TGTGCCAGCAGTGAGCGAGGGCTCACAAATCAGCCCCAGCATTTT
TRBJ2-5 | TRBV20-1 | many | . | CSARDPRAEETQYF | TGCAGTGCTAGAGATCCCCGCGCGGAAGAGACCCAGTACTTC
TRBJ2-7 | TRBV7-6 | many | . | CASSRTGYEQYF | TGTGCCAGCTCCCGGACTGGGTACGAGCAGTACTTC
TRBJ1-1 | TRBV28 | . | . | CATPRGRNTEAFF | TGTGCCACCCCGCGGGGCCGTAACACTGAAGCTTTCTTT
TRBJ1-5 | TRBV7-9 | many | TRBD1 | CASSKTGENQPQHF | TGTGCCAGCAGCAAGACAGGGGAAAATCAGCCCCAGCATTTT
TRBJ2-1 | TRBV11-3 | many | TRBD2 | CASSLVAGGHYNEQFF | TGTGCCAGCAGCTTAGTAGCGGGGGGTCATTACAATGAGCAGTTCTTC
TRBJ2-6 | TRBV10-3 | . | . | CATADQASGANVLTF | TGTGCCACAGCGGACCAGGCCTCTGGGGCCAACGTCCTGACTTTC
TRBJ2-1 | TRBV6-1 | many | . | CASRNRVLEQFF | TGTGCCAGCCGTAACAGGGTGCTTGAGCAGTTCTTC
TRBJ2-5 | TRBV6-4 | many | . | CASRRRETQYF | TGTGCCAGCAGACGGAGGGAGACCCAGTACTTC
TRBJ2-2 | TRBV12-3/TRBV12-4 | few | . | CASRGQYPPYTGELFF | TGTGCCAGCAGAGGACAGTACCCCCCGTACACCGGGGAGCTGTTTTTT
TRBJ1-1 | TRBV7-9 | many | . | CASSFYRDGGTEAFF | TGTGCCAGCAGCTTTTACCGGGATGGGGGCACTGAAGCTTTCTTT
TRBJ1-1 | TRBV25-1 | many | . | CASSESWGQAEAFF | TGTGCCAGCAGTGAATCCTGGGGGCAGGCTGAAGCTTTCTTT
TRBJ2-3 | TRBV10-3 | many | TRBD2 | CAISLSGGSTDTQYF | TGTGCCATCAGCCTATCGGGGGGGAGCACAGATACGCAGTATTTT
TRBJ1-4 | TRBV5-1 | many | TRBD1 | CASSLDVTGANEKLFF | TGCGCCAGCAGCTTGGATGTGACAGGGGCTAATGAAAAACTGTTTTTT
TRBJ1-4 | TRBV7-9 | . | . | CASSPRVLSNEKLFF | TGTGCCAGCAGCCCCCGGGTTCTGTCTAATGAAAAACTGTTTTTT
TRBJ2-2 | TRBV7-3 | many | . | CASSSPGGRLGTGELFF | TGTGCCAGCAGCTCCCCCGGCGGAAGGTTGGGCACCGGGGAGCTGTTTTTT
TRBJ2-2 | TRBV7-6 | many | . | CASSLRWGAGELFF | TGTGCCAGCAGCCTACGCTGGGGAGCCGGGGAGCTGTTTTTT
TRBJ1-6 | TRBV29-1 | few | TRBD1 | CSVLDRESNSPLHF | TGCAGCGTCCTGGACAGGGAGTCTAATTCACCCCTCCACTTT
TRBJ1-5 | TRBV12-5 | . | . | CASGPLGSLGNQPQHF | TGTGCTAGTGGTCCCCTGGGGTCCCTGGGCAATCAGCCCCAGCATTTT
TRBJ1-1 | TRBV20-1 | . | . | CSANSGGGDTEAFF | TGCAGTGCTAACTCGGGGGGAGGCGACACTGAAGCTTTCTTT
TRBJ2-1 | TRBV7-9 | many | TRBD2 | CASSLAMGRGGDEQFF | TGTGCCAGCAGCTTAGCGATGGGACGGGGGGGCGATGAGCAGTTCTTC
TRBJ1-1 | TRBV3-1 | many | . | CASSQRDFGAFF | TGTGCCAGCAGCCAGAGAGACTTCGGAGCTTTCTTT
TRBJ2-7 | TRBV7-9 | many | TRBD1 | CASSPPGTGAIEQYF | TGTGCCAGCAGCCCGCCGGGGACAGGGGCTATCGAGCAGTACTTC
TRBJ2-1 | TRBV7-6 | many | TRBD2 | CASSLEDSGGAGYEQFF | TGTGCCAGCAGCTTAGAAGATTCGGGGGGGGCGGGATATGAGCAGTTCTTC
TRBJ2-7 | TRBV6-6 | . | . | CASSYGDGIYEQYF | TGTGCCAGCAGTTACGGGGACGGAATCTACGAGCAGTACTTC
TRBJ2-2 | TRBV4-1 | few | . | CASSQEVGSRWGTGELFF | TGCGCCAGCAGCCAAGAAGTGGGTAGCCGGTGGGGGACCGGGGAGCTGTTTTTT
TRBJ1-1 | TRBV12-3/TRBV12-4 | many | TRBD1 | CASTRTGGLGTEAFF | TGTGCCAGCACCCGGACAGGGGGATTGGGCACTGAAGCTTTCTTT
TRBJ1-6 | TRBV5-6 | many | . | CASSLALHSLSPLHF | TGTGCCAGCAGCCTTGCACTCCACAGCCTTTCACCCCTCCACTTT
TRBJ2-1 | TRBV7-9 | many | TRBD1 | CASSPRTGTPYNEQFF | TGTGCCAGCAGCCCCCGGACAGGGACCCCCTACAATGAGCAGTTCTTC